A selection of T cell receptor beta chains follows, all from one sample in a study of blood T cell repertoires in COVID-19. Here immunoSEQ multiplex PCR was the method, and the copy in TCRdb shows in-frame clones only, minus some. Among 100,000 to 150,000 clones listed, roughly 87% were seen once. Specimen: peripheral blood. The receptors come from a man older than 75 with active or convalescent COVID-19. Each CDR3 is given with its conserved first and last residue. Fields, in order: V gene, D gene, CDR3 protein. A D gene is named only where the DNA matches it firmly.

V gene: TRBV5-1
D gene: TRBD2
CDR3 protein: CASSLALAGGPYTGELFF

V gene: TRBV27
D gene: TRBD1
CDR3 protein: CASSLMDRGRTEAFF

V gene: TRBV6-2/TRBV6-3
D gene: -
CDR3 protein: CASSYLRGPYEQYF

V gene: TRBV15
D gene: -
CDR3 protein: CATSRDRRDEQFF

V gene: TRBV7-8
D gene: TRBD2
CDR3 protein: CASSLVGLAEETQYF

V gene: TRBV19
D gene: -
CDR3 protein: CASSIRWRETQYF

V gene: TRBV11-3
D gene: -
CDR3 protein: CASSLGSVTGELFF

V gene: TRBV7-8
D gene: TRBD2
CDR3 protein: CASSLVGLPSGYNEQFF

V gene: TRBV4-2
D gene: TRBD2
CDR3 protein: CASSQDTLVLAGGKASDTQYF

V gene: TRBV3-1/TRBV3-2
D gene: TRBD2
CDR3 protein: CASSYNMASGRSNNEQFF

V gene: TRBV5-1
D gene: TRBD2
CDR3 protein: CASSLPPRGLAGGMGLEQYF

V gene: TRBV7-2
D gene: TRBD2
CDR3 protein: CASSTTLAGVQETQYF

V gene: TRBV5-5
D gene: TRBD1
CDR3 protein: CASSVGQGAGLYGYTF

V gene: TRBV6-5
D gene: -
CDR3 protein: CASSPREVRFGYTF

V gene: TRBV7-8
D gene: -
CDR3 protein: CASSLQVGDTQYF

V gene: TRBV2
D gene: TRBD1
CDR3 protein: CASSFGQASSGNTIYF

V gene: TRBV15
D gene: TRBD1
CDR3 protein: CATSRGRGLSWNTEAFF

V gene: TRBV19
D gene: TRBD1
CDR3 protein: CASNRDRVRSYEQYF

V gene: TRBV7-2
D gene: -
CDR3 protein: CASSLAVRTEAFF

V gene: TRBV19
D gene: TRBD2
CDR3 protein: CASSMSPSGSTGELFF

V gene: TRBV18
D gene: TRBD1
CDR3 protein: CASSRPEDRYLWGANVLTF

V gene: TRBV4-1
D gene: -
CDR3 protein: CASSQERTASNQPQHF

V gene: TRBV11-2
D gene: -
CDR3 protein: CASSLEGAGYTF

V gene: TRBV12-5
D gene: -
CDR3 protein: CASGWGRGKNSGANVLTF

V gene: TRBV18
D gene: TRBD1
CDR3 protein: CASSETRQGEGSYTF